The source of this T cell receptor (beta chain) is a study of T cell responses to AZD1222 COVID-19 vaccine. Some clones are missing from TCRdb's copy, which holds only in-frame ones; the method was immunoSEQ multiplex PCR. This sample has roughly 110,000 clones, with almost 90% found just once. About this clone: The antigen remains unidentified.

The study's findings and limits: Donors in the cohort were predominantly white British and more often female, and clonal diversity was possibly underestimated. Baseline serology detected seropositivity in only six AZD1222 recipients. Reportedly, nearly half of unique spike TCRs recognized epitopes outside B.1.351/B.1.1.7 mutations.

V gave up 4 bases and J gave up 4 bases; unmatched junction bases: 11. From germline, CDR1 is SGHDN and CDR2 FVKESK. This CDR3 spans 17 amino acids. The J gene is TRBJ2-1, the V gene TRBV14; 9 bases are a match to TRBD2. The sequence was obtained from an adult in good health. The sample here was peripheral blood, taken on day 0 of AZD1222 vaccination. The chain's CDR3 is CASSRLAAGEWYNEQFF. The CDR3 coding sequence is TGTGCCAGCAGCCGACTAGCGGCGGGAGAGTGGTACAATGAGCAGTTCTTC.